This T cell receptor beta chain originates from a study of cytomegalovirus exposure and HLA in healthy donors. In this sample, this clone turned up a few times. The antigen remains unidentified. Findings and limits, study-wide: Several of the most significant clusters appeared, in a later analysis, to be linked to common viral pathogens.

Primers: 60 Vbeta forward and 13 Jbeta reverse. Assay: immunoSEQ multiplex PCR; the TCRdb copy retains only in-frame clones and omits some. The table has about 160,000 clones, nearly 80% seen once. V lost 0 bases, J lost 4 bases, and 10 bases lay in between. This CDR3 has 14 residues. Germline V gives CDR1 SGHRS, CDR2 YFSETQ. The TCR sequence derives from a woman aged 40 to 50 in good health and CMV-seronegative. Sequencing was carried out using PBMCs. The chain carries TRBV5-1 and TRBJ1-1; no clear D gene. CDR3 DNA: TGCGCCAGCAGCTTGGGAGAGGAGGGCACTGAAGCTTTCTTT. This codes for CASSLGEEGTEAFF.